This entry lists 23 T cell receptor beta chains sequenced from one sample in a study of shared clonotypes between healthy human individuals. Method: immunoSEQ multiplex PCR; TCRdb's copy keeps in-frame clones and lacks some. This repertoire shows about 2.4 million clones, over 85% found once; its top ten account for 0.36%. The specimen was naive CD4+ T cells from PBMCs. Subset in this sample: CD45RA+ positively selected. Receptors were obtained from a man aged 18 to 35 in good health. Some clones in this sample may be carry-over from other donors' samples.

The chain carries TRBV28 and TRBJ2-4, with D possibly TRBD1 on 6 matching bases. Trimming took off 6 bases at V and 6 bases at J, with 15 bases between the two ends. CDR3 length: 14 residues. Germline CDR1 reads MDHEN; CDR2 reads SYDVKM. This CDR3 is CASRLQGKGNIQYF. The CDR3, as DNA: TGTGCCAGCAGATTACAGGGAAAGGGAAACATTCAGTACTTC. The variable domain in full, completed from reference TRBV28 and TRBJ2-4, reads DVKVTQSSRYLVKRTGEKVFLECVQDMDHENMFWYRQDPGLGLRLIYFSYDVKMKEKGDIPEGYSVSREKKERFSLILESASTNQTSMYLCASRLQGKGNIQYFGAGTRLSVL.

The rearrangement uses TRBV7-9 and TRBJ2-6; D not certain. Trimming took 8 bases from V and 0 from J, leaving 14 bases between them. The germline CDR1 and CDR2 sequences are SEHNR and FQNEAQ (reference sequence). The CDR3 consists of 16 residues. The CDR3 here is CASSTFWYSGANVLTF. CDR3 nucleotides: TGTGCCAGCTCCACTTTTTGGTACTCTGGGGCCAACGTCCTGACTTTC.

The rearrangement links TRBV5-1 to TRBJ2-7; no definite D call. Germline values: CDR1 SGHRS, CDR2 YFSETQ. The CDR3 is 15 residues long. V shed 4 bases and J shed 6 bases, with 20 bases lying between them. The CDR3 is CASSRARTTLGEQYF. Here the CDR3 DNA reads TGCGCCAGCAGCCGCGCGCGAACTACGCTTGGCGAGCAGTACTTC.

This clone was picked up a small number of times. The CDR3 DNA follows: TGCGCCAGCAGCCAGGGACAGGCGAGTAATGAAAAACTGTTTTTT. Amino acid sequence: CASSQGQASNEKLFF. The chain is built from TRBV5-1 and TRBJ1-4; TRBD1 matches at 8 bases. The CDR3 spans 15 residues. From germline, CDR1 is SGHRS and CDR2 YFSETQ. The trim removed 4 bases at V and 4 bases at J, leaving 6 bases unmatched.

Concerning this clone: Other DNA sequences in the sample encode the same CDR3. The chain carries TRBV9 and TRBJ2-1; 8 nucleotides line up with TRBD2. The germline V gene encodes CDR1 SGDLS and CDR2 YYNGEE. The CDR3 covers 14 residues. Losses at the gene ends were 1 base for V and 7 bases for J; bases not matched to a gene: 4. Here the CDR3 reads CASSVSGSNNEQFF. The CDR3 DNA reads TGTGCCAGCAGCGTAAGCGGGAGTAATAATGAGCAGTTCTTC.

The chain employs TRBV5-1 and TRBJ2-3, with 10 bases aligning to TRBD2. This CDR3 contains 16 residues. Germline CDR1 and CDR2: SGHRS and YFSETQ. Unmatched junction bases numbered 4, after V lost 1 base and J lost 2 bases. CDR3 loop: CASSLTSGIYTDTQYF. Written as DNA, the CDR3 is TGCGCCAGCAGCTTGACTAGCGGGATCTACACAGATACGCAGTATTTT.

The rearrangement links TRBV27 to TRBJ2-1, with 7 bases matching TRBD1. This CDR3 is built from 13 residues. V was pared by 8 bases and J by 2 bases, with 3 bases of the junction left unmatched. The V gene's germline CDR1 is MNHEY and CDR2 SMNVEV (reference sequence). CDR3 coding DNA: TGTGCCAGCTTACAGGGGACCTACAATGAGCAGTTCTTC. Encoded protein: CASLQGTYNEQFF.

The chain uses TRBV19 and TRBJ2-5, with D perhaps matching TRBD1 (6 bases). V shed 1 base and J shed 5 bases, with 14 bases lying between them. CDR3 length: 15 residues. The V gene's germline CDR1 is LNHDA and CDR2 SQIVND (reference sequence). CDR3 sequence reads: CASSIVRRGTETQYF. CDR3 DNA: TGTGCCAGTAGTATAGTTCGCAGGGGAACGGAGACCCAGTACTTC.

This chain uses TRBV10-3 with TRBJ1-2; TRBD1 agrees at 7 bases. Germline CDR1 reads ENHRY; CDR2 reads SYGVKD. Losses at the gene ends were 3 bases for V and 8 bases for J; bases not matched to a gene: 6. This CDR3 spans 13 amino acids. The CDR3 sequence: CAISENRGFGYTF. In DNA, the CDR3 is TGTGCCATCAGTGAAAACAGGGGCTTCGGCTACACCTTC.

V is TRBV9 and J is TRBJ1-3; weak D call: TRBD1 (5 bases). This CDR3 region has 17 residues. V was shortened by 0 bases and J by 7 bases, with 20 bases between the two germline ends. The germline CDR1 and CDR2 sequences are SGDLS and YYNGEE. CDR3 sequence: CASSVAYAPGGRNTIYF. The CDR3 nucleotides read TGTGCCAGCAGCGTAGCGTATGCCCCGGGGGGACGGAACACCATATATTTT. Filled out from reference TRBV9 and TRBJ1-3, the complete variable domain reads DSGVTQTPKHLITATGQRVTLRCSPRSGDLSVYWYQQSLDQGLQFLIQYYNGEERAKGNILERFSAQQFPDLHSELNLSSLELGDSALYFCASSVAYAPGGRNTIYFGEGSWLTVV.

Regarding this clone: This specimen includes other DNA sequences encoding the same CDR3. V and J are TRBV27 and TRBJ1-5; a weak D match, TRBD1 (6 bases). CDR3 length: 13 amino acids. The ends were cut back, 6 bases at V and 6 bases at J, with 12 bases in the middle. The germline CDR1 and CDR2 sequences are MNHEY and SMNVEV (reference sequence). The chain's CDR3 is CASSLQGAQPQHF. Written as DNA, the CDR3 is TGTGCCAGCAGCTTACAGGGAGCTCAGCCCCAGCATTTT.

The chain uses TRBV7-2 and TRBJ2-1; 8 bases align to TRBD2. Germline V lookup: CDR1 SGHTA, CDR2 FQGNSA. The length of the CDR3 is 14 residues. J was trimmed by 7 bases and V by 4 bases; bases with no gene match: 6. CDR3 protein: CASSYSGNVNEQFF. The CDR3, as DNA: TGTGCCAGCAGCTATAGCGGGAATGTTAATGAGCAGTTCTTC.

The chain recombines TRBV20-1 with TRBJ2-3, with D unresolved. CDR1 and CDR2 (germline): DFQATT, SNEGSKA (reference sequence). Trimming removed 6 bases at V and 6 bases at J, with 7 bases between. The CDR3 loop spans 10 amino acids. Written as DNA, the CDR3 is TGCAGTGCCCCCTGGGATACGCAGTATTTT. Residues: CSAPWDTQYF.

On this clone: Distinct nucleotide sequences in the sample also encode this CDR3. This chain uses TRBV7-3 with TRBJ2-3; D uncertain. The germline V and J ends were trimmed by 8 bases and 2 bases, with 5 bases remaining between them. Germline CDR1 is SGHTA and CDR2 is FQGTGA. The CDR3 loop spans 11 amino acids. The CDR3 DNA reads TGTGCCAGCGGGTCCACAGATACGCAGTATTTT. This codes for CASGSTDTQYF.

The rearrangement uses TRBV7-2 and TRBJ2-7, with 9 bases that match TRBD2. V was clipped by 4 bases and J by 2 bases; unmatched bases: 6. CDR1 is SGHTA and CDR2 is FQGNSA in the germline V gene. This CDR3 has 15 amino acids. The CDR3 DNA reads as TGTGCCAGCAGCTACACAGTAGCGGGAGCCTACGAGCAGTACTTC. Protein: CASSYTVAGAYEQYF.

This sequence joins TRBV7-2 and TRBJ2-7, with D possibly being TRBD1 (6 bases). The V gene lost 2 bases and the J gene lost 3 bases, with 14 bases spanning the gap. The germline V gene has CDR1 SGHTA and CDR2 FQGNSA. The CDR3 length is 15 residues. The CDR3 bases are TGTGCCAGCAGCTTACAGGGGATCGGAAACTACGAGCAGTACTTC. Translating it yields CASSLQGIGNYEQYF.

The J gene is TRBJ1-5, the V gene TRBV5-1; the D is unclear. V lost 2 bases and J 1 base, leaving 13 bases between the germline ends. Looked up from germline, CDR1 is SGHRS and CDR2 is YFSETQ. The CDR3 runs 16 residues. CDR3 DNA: TGCGCCAGCAGCTTAGACACTCTAGGGAGCAATCAGCCCCAGCATTTT. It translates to CASSLDTLGSNQPQHF.

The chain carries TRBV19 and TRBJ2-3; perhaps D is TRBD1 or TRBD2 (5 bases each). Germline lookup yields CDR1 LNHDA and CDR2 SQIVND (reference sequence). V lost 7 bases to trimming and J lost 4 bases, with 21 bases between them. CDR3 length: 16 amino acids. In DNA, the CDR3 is TGTGCCAGTATCAACACAGGCGGAGGTAGTGCAGATACGCAGTATTTT. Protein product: CASINTGGGSADTQYF.

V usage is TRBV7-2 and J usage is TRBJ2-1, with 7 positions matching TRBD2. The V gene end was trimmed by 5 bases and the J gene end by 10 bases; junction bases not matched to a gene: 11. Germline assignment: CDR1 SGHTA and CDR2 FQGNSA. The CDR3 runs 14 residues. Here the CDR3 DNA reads TGTGCCAGCAGCCCGGGGACTTGGGAGGGGGAGCAGTTCTTC. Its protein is CASSPGTWEGEQFF.

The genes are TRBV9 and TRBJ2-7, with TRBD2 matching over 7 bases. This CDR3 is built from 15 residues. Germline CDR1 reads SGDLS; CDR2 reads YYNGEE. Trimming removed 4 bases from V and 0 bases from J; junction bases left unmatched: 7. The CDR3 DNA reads TGTGCCAGCAGCCCGCGGGTAGCGGGCTCCTACGAGCAGTACTTC. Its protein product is CASSPRVAGSYEQYF. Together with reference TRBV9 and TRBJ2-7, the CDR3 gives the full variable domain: DSGVTQTPKHLITATGQRVTLRCSPRSGDLSVYWYQQSLDQGLQFLIQYYNGEERAKGNILERFSAQQFPDLHSELNLSSLELGDSALYFCASSPRVAGSYEQYFGPGTRLTVT.

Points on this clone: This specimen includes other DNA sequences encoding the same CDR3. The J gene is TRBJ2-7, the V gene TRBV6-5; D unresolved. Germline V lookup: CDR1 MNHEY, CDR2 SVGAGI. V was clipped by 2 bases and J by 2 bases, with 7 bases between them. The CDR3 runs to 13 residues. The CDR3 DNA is TGTGCCAGCAGTTACAGGAGAGCCTACGAGCAGTACTTC. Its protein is CASSYRRAYEQYF.

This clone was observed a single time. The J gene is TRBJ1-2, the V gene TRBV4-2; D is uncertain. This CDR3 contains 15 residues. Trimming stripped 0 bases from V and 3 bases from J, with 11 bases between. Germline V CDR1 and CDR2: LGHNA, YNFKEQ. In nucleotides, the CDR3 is TGTGCCAGCAGCCAAGATAGAGGCGGTGACTATGGCTACACCTTC. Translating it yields CASSQDRGGDYGYTF.

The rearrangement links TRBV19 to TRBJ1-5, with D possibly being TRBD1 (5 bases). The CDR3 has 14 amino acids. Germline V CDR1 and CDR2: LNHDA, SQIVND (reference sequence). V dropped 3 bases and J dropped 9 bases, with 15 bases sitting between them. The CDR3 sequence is CASSIMGRGGPQHF. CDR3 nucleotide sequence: TGTGCCAGTAGTATTATGGGACGGGGGGGGCCCCAGCATTTT.